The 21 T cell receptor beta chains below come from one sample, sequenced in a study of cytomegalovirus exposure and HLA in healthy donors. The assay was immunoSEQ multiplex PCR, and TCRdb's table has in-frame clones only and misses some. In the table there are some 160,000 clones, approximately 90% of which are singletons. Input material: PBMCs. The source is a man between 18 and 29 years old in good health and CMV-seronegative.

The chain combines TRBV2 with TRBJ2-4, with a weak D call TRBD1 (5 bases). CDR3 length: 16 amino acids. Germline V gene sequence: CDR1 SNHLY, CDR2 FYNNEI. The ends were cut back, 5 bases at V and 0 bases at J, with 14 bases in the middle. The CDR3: CASSQTGYQAKNIQYF. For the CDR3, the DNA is TGTGCCAGCAGTCAAACAGGATACCAAGCCAAAAACATTCAGTACTTC. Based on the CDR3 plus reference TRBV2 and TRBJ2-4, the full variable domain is EPEVTQTPSHQVTQMGQEVILRCVPISNHLYFYWYRQILGQKVEFLVSFYNNEISEKSEIFDDQFSVERPDGSNFTLKIRSTKLEDSAMYFCASSQTGYQAKNIQYFGAGTRLSVL.

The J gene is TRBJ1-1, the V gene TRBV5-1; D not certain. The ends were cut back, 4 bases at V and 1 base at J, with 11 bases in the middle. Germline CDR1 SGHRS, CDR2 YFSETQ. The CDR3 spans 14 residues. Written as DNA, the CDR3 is TGCGCCAGCAGCCCGTGGGGAGGGAACACTGAAGCTTTCTTT. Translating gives CASSPWGGNTEAFF.

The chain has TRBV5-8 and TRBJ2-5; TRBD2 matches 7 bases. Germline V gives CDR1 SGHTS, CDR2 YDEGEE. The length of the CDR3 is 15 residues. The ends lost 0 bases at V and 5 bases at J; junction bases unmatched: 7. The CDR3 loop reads CASSLESGSGETQYF. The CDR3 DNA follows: TGTGCCAGCAGCTTGGAAAGCGGTAGCGGGGAGACCCAGTACTTC.

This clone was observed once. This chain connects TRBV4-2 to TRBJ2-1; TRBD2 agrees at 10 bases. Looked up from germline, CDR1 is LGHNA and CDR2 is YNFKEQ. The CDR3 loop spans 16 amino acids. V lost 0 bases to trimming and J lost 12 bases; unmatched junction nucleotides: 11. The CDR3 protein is CASSQDPLAGASWQFF. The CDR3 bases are TGTGCCAGCAGCCAAGATCCCCTAGCGGGAGCTTCGTGGCAGTTCTTC.

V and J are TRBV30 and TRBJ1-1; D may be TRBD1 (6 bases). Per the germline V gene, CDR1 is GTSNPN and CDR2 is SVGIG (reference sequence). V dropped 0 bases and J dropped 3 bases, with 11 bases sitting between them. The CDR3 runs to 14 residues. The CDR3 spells CAWSVEQGYTEAFF. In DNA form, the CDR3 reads TGTGCCTGGAGTGTAGAACAGGGTTACACTGAAGCTTTCTTT.

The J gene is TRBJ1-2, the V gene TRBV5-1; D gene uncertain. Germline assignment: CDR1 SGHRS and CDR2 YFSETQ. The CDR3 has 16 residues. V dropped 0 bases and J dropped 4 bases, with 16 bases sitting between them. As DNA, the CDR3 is TGCGCCAGCAGCTTGGGGGAGACCGCCCGAGGCTATGGCTACACCTTC. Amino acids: CASSLGETARGYGYTF.

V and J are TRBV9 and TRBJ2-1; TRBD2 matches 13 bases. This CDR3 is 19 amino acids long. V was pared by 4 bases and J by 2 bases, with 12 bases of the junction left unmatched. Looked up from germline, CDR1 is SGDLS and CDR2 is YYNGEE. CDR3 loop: CASSLRTSGGIQPYNEQFF. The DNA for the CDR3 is TGTGCCAGCAGCTTACGGACTAGCGGGGGAATCCAGCCCTACAATGAGCAGTTCTTC. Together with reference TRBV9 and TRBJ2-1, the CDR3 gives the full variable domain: DSGVTQTPKHLITATGQRVTLRCSPRSGDLSVYWYQQSLDQGLQFLIQYYNGEERAKGNILERFSAQQFPDLHSELNLSSLELGDSALYFCASSLRTSGGIQPYNEQFFGPGTRLTVL.

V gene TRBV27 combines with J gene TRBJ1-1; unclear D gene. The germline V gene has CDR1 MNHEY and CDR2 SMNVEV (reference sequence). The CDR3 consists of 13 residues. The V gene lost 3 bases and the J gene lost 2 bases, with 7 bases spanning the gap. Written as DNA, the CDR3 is TGTGCCAGCAGTTTTGGCATTAACACTGAAGCTTTCTTT. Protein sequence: CASSFGINTEAFF.

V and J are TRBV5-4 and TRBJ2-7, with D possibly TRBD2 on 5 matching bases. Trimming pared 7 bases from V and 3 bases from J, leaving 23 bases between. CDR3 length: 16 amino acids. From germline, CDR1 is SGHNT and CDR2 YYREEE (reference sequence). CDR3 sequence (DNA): TGTGCCAGCTCATCAACTAGTAGCGCTAGGAACTACGAGCAGTACTTC. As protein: CASSSTSSARNYEQYF.

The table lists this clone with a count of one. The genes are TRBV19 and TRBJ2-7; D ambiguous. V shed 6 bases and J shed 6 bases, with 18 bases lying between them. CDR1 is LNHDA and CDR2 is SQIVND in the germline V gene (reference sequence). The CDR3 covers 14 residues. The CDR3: CASSLGSKAVEQYF. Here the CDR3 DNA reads TGTGCCAGTAGCCTCGGTAGCAAGGCGGTCGAGCAGTACTTC.

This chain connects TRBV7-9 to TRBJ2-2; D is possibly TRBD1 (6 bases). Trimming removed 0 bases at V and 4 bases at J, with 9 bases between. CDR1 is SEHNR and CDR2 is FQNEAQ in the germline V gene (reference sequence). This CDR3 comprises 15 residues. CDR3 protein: CASSLAQGPTGELFF. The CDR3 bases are TGTGCCAGCAGCTTAGCACAGGGACCCACCGGGGAGCTGTTTTTT.

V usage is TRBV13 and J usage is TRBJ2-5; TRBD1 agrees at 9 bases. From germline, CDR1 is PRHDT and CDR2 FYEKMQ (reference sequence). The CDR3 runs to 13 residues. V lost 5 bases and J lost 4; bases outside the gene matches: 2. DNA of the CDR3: TGTGCCAGCAGCGAGGGACAGGGAGAGACCCAGTACTTC. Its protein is CASSEGQGETQYF.

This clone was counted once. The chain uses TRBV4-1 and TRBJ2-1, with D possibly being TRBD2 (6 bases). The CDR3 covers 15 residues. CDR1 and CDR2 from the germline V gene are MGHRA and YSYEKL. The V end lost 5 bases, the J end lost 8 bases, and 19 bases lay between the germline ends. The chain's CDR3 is CASSFLATPSDEQFF. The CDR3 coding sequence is TGCGCCAGCAGCTTCCTAGCGACGCCTTCGGATGAGCAGTTCTTC.

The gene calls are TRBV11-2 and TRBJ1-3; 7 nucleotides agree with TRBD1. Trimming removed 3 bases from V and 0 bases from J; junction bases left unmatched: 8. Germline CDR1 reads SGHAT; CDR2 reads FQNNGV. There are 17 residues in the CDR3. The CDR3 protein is CASSFSGTAYSGNTIYF. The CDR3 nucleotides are TGTGCCAGCAGCTTTTCCGGGACAGCCTACTCTGGAAACACCATATATTTT.

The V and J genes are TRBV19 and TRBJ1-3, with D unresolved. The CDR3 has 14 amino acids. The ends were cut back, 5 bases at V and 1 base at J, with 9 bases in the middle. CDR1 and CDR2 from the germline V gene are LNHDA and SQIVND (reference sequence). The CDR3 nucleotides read TGTGCCAGTAGTCCTGGGGAGTCTGGAAACACCATATATTTT. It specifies CASSPGESGNTIYF.

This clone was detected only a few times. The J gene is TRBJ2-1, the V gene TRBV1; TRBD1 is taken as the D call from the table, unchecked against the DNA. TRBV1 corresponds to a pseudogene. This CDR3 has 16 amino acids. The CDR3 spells CTSSRIGTDSYNEQFF. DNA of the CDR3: TGCACCAGCAGCCGCATCGGGACAGACTCATACAATGAGCAGTTCTTC.

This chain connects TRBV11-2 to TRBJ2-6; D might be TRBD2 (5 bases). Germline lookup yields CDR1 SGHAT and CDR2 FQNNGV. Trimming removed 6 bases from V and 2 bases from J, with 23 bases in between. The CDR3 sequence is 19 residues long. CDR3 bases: TGTGCCAGCAGGGGGTGGCGGAGGAGCACCCCGCCTGGGGCCAACGTCCTGACTTTC. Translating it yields CASRGWRRSTPPGANVLTF.

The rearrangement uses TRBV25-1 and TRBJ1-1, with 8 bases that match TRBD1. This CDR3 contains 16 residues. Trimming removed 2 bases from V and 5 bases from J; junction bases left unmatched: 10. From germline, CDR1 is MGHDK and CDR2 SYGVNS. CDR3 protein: CASSEEVMDRATEAFF. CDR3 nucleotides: TGTGCCAGCAGTGAAGAGGTGATGGACAGGGCTACTGAAGCTTTCTTT.

CDR3 amino acids: CASSRTSDISYEQYF. DNA for the CDR3: TGTGCCAGCAGCCGTACTTCCGACATCTCCTACGAGCAGTACTTC. V and J are TRBV4-2 and TRBJ2-7; D not resolved. V lost 4 bases and J 0 bases, leaving 13 bases between the germline ends. Per germline, CDR1 LGHNA and CDR2 YNFKEQ. The CDR3 extends over 15 amino acids.

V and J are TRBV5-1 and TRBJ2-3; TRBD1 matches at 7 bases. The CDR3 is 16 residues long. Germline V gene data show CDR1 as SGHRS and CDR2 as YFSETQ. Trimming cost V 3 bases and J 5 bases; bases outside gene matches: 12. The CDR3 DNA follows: TGCGCCAGCAGCTCGGCCTTAACAGGGGACGGAGATACGCAGTATTTT. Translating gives CASSSALTGDGDTQYF. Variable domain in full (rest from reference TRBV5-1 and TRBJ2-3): KAGVTQTPRYLIKTRGQQVTLSCSPISGHRSVSWYQQTPGQGLQFLFEYFSETQRNKGNFPGRFSGRQFSNSRSEMNVSTLELGDSALYLCASSSALTGDGDTQYFGPGTRLTVL.

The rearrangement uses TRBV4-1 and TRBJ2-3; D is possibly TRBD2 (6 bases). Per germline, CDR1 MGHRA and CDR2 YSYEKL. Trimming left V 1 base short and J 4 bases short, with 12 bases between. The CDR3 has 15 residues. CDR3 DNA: TGCGCCAGCAGCCAAGTGGTAGCGGAGGCAGATACGCAGTATTTT. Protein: CASSQVVAEADTQYF.